Following are 22 T cell receptor beta chains from one sample sequenced in a study of T-cell reconstitution after alpha-beta-depleted transplantation in children. Researchers prepared the TCRbeta library using unique molecular identifiers, the study reports. Via MiXCR, TCRdb re-called the PCR reads, giving one row per CDR3 protein. The sample contains 500,000 to 650,000 distinct CDR3 sequences, over 10% of which appear only once. The sequencing here drew on PBMCs, mostly from graft donor cells, taken 360 days after TCRalphabeta/CD19-depleted stem cell transplant. Source of these receptors: a male patient younger than 18 who had a stem cell transplant for acute myeloid leukemia, so the T cells may come from the graft donor.

This clonotype occurred a few times. This chain joins TRBV12-3 or TRBV12-4 and TRBJ2-1, with TRBD2 matching over 9 bases. After removal of 4 bases from V and 6 bases from J, the junction contained 7 bases not matched to a gene. The CDR3 contains 15 residues. The CDR3 bases are TGTGCCAGCAGTTCGGCCCTAGCGGGACTCAATGAGCAGTTCTTC. Its translation: CASSSALAGLNEQFF.

This clonotype was observed many times. The chain couples TRBV28 to TRBJ1-2, with TRBD1 as a possible D gene (6 bases). The CDR3 length is 17 residues. With 2 bases removed from V and 5 bases from J, the gap between germline ends came to 21 bases. From germline, CDR1 is MDHEN and CDR2 SYDVKM. The CDR3 DNA reads as TGTGCCAGCAGTTTACTCGGAAGTCTACAGGGATCATATGGCTACACCTTC. Its translation is CASSLLGSLQGSYGYTF.

The V and J genes are TRBV27 and TRBJ2-7, with 12 bases lining up with TRBD2. Germline values: CDR1 MNHEY, CDR2 SMNVEV (reference sequence). J gave up 4 bases and V 5 bases, and 6 bases lay outside the gene matches. The CDR3 sequence is 15 residues long. CDR3 protein: CASSMTSGGYYEQYF. For the CDR3, the DNA is TGTGCCAGCAGTATGACTAGCGGGGGATATTACGAGCAGTACTTC.

This clonotype was observed a few times. The rearrangement uses TRBV7-3 and TRBJ2-4; maybe TRBD2 (5 bases). In germline, CDR1 is SGHTA, CDR2 FQGTGA. The CDR3 contains 16 residues. Deletions cut 5 bases from V and 4 bases from J, with 18 bases between. CDR3 in amino acids: CASSPGSNGGKNIQYF. In DNA form, the CDR3 reads TGTGCCAGCAGCCCGGGGTCCAACGGCGGGAAAAACATTCAGTACTTC.

The chain has TRBV6-2 or TRBV6-3 and TRBJ2-1; tentative D call: TRBD2 (5 bases). The length of the CDR3 is 15 residues. V was clipped by 5 bases and J by 8 bases, with 19 bases between them. From germline, CDR1 is MNHEY and CDR2 SVGEGT. The CDR3 DNA reads as TGTGCCAGCAGTCAGCGGTCGTGGGAATACGATGAGCAGTTCTTC. Translation: CASSQRSWEYDEQFF.

This clonotype was picked up a small number of times. The chain couples TRBV6-2 or TRBV6-3 to TRBJ1-1, with 7 bases matching TRBD1. The ends lost 2 bases at V and 1 base at J; junction bases unmatched: 19. The germline V gene has CDR1 MNHEY and CDR2 SVGEGT. The CDR3 extends over 20 amino acids. The CDR3 DNA reads TGTGCCAGCAGTTACCTACGACAGGGTTGGGGTGTAAGCGAGAACACTGAAGCTTTCTTT. It specifies CASSYLRQGWGVSENTEAFF.

This clonotype was seen only a few times. The genes are TRBV18 and TRBJ2-7; weak D call: TRBD1 (6 bases). Trimming took off 3 bases at V and 0 bases at J, with 15 bases between the two ends. The germline CDR1 and CDR2 sequences are KGHSH and LQKENI. The CDR3 spans 16 residues. The CDR3 loop is CASSPNRGQSSYEQYF. CDR3 coding DNA: TGTGCCAGCTCACCCAACAGAGGACAGAGCTCCTACGAGCAGTACTTC.

This clonotype was counted a few times. The chain employs TRBV11-2 and TRBJ1-6; D ambiguous. Trimming cost V 2 bases and J 0 bases, with 5 bases left between them. The CDR3 consists of 15 residues. The germline gives CDR1 SGHAT, CDR2 FQNNGV. The CDR3 nucleotides are TGTGCCAGCAGCTTACAGATCTCCTATAATTCACCCCTCCACTTT. Translated, it gives CASSLQISYNSPLHF.

The V call is TRBV20-1, the J call TRBJ2-3; D might be TRBD1 (5 bases). This CDR3 spans 14 amino acids. Trimming took 3 bases from V and 5 from J, leaving 15 bases between them. CDR1 is DFQATT, CDR2 SNEGSKA, per germline (reference sequence). CDR3 DNA sequence: TGCAGTGCTAGTCCCAGGGCCTTTATAGATACGCAGTATTTT. Its protein product is CSASPRAFIDTQYF.

The chain combines TRBV28 with TRBJ1-2; the D gene is possibly TRBD1 (6 bases). The V gene lost 6 bases and the J gene lost 3 bases, with 14 bases spanning the gap. The V gene's germline CDR1 is MDHEN and CDR2 SYDVKM. The CDR3 spans 14 residues. CDR3 sequence: CASRIRTVDYGYTF. In nucleotides, the CDR3 is TGTGCCAGCAGAATCAGGACAGTTGACTATGGCTACACCTTC.

The V call is TRBV13, the J call TRBJ2-3; 11 nucleotides align to TRBD2. The germline V gene encodes CDR1 PRHDT and CDR2 FYEKMQ (reference sequence). There are 16 residues in the CDR3. J was trimmed by 0 bases and V by 7 bases; bases with no gene match: 6. The CDR3 DNA follows: TGTGCCAGCAACCTCGGGACTAGCGGCAGCACAGATACGCAGTATTTT. Its protein product is CASNLGTSGSTDTQYF. Variable domain in full (rest from reference TRBV13 and TRBJ2-3): AAGVIQSPRHLIKEKRETATLKCYPIPRHDTVYWYQQGPGQDPQFLISFYEKMQSDKGSIPDRFSAQQFSDYHSELNMSSLELGDSALYFCASNLGTSGSTDTQYFGPGTRLTVL.

This clonotype has at least ten counts. This chain joins TRBV29-1 and TRBJ1-4, with D tentatively TRBD1 (5 bases). The V gene's germline CDR1 is SQVTM and CDR2 ANQGSEA. V was clipped by 4 bases and J by 5 bases, with 8 bases between them. This CDR3 comprises 12 residues. The CDR3 region is CSVATVNEKLFF. The CDR3 DNA sequence: TGCAGCGTTGCGACAGTCAATGAAAAACTGTTTTTT.

This clonotype was seen only a few times. J is TRBJ2-1 and V is TRBV24-1; 9 nucleotides agree with TRBD2. The germline CDR1 and CDR2 sequences are KGHDR and SFDVKD. The CDR3 has 16 residues. V lost 0 bases to trimming and J lost 8 bases; unmatched junction nucleotides: 7. DNA of the CDR3: TGTGCCACCAGTGATTTGGCTATTAGCGGGAGTGATGAGCAGTTCTTC. Its protein is CATSDLAISGSDEQFF.

This clonotype was observed at least ten times. The chain has TRBV5-1 and TRBJ2-1; no clear D gene. The CDR3 has 12 residues. Looked up from germline, CDR1 is SGHRS and CDR2 is YFSETQ. With 7 bases removed from V and 11 bases from J, the gap between germline ends came to 16 bases. The CDR3: CASDQGSGQQFF. The CDR3 DNA sequence: TGCGCCAGCGACCAAGGATCTGGGCAGCAGTTCTTC.

This clonotype was seen repeatedly, ten times or more. The chain uses TRBV20-1 and TRBJ1-3; D unresolved. V was pared by 0 bases and J by 4 bases, with 4 bases between. Germline lookup yields CDR1 DFQATT and CDR2 SNEGSKA (reference sequence). The CDR3 has 12 amino acids. CDR3 in amino acids: CSARDVGNTIYF. The CDR3 DNA follows: TGCAGTGCTAGAGATGTGGGAAACACCATATATTTT.

The V and J genes are TRBV29-1 and TRBJ2-2, with D tentatively TRBD2 (6 bases). Trimming pared 4 bases from V and 3 bases from J, leaving 18 bases between. The CDR3 runs 16 residues. From germline, CDR1 is SQVTM and CDR2 ANQGSEA. The CDR3 spells CSVGGWRERDTGELFF. CDR3 coding DNA: TGCAGCGTTGGGGGTTGGAGGGAAAGGGACACCGGGGAGCTGTTTTTT.

This chain connects TRBV12-3 or TRBV12-4 to TRBJ2-2; possible D gene TRBD2, 7 bases. V lost 9 bases, J lost 7 bases, and 18 bases lay in between. This CDR3 region has 14 residues. The CDR3 spells CASFLGGPYGELFF. The CDR3 DNA follows: TGTGCCAGTTTCTTGGGGGGGCCGTACGGGGAGCTGTTTTTT.

There are a few counts of this clonotype. V usage is TRBV6-1 and J usage is TRBJ2-6; D remains ambiguous. Germline CDR1 reads MNHNS; CDR2 reads SASEGT. The CDR3 is 15 amino acids. Trimming removed 6 bases from V and 5 bases from J, with 14 bases in between. This chain's CDR3 is CASSRSVLWANVLTF. The CDR3 nucleotides read TGTGCCAGCAGCCGTTCTGTCCTCTGGGCCAACGTCCTGACTTTC.

This chain uses TRBV13 with TRBJ2-7; no firm D call. This CDR3 is built from 13 residues. Germline V gives CDR1 PRHDT, CDR2 FYEKMQ (reference sequence). The V end lost 2 bases, the J end lost 2 bases, and 7 bases lay between the germline ends. CDR3 region: CASSLNRPYEQYF. The CDR3 DNA sequence: TGTGCCAGCAGCTTAAATAGGCCCTACGAGCAGTACTTC.

The chain joins TRBV7-3 to TRBJ2-1, with 11 bases fitting TRBD2. CDR3 size: 16 residues. Germline V lookup: CDR1 SGHTA, CDR2 FQGTGA. Trimming cost V 4 bases and J 4 bases; bases outside gene matches: 6. The CDR3 region is CASSSKTSGIYNEQFF. The CDR3 DNA reads as TGTGCCAGCAGCTCTAAGACTAGCGGGATATACAATGAGCAGTTCTTC. Together with reference TRBV7-3 and TRBJ2-1, the CDR3 gives the full variable domain: GAGVSQTPSNKVTEKGKYVELRCDPISGHTALYWYRQSLGQGPEFLIYFQGTGAADDSGLPNDRFFAVRPEGSVSTLKIQRTERGDSAVYLCASSSKTSGIYNEQFFGPGTRLTVL.

A few counts support this clonotype. V and J are TRBV20-1 and TRBJ2-5; 7 positions agree with TRBD2. Germline-derived CDR1 and CDR2 are DFQATT and SNEGSKA (reference sequence). J lost 7 bases, V lost 0 bases, and 8 bases had no gene match. This CDR3 region has 14 residues. The CDR3 is CSARDESSGWTQYF. In DNA form, the CDR3 reads TGCAGTGCTAGAGATGAGAGTAGCGGGTGGACCCAGTACTTC.

Only a few counts were recorded for this clonotype. The rearrangement uses TRBV7-2 and TRBJ1-6; D is ambiguous. The CDR3 has 15 amino acids. The ends were cut back, 5 bases at V and 11 bases at J, with 19 bases in the middle. Per germline, CDR1 SGHTA and CDR2 FQGNSA. CDR3 coding DNA: TGTGCCAGCAGCCGAACAGCATCTGGGATAACACCCCTCCACTTT. Protein product: CASSRTASGITPLHF.